Here is one T cell receptor (beta chain) with its context. Its antigen is currently unknown. The data were taken from a study of T cell responses to AZD1222 COVID-19 vaccine. General observations from the study: Repertoire sampling occurred only after the peak T cell response. Donors were mostly white British, more females; clonal diversity possibly underestimated.

The table came from immunoSEQ multiplex PCR; TCRdb's copy has only in-frame clones and leaves some out. The table has fewer than 130,000 clones, about 95% seen once; the top ten hold roughly 2%. CDR3 length equals 17 residues. V was pared by 5 bases and J by 3 bases, with 10 bases of the junction left unmatched. CDR1 and CDR2 from the germline V gene are SGHTA and FQGNSA. The V and J genes are TRBV7-2 and TRBJ2-3, with 11 bases aligning to TRBD1. The sequence was collected from an adult in good health. The specimen comprised peripheral blood, sampled on day 0 of AZD1222 vaccination. CDR3 coding DNA: TGTGCCAGCAGCCAGCGCCGGACAGGGGGCCCGACAGATACGCAGTATTTT. This translates into CASSQRRTGGPTDTQYF. Full variable domain (rest looked up from reference TRBV7-2 and TRBJ2-3): GAGVSQSPSNKVTEKGKDVELRCDPISGHTALYWYRQSLGQGLEFLIYFQGNSAPDKSGLPSDRFSAERTGGSVSTLTIQRTQQEDSAVYLCASSQRRTGGPTDTQYFGPGTRLTVL.